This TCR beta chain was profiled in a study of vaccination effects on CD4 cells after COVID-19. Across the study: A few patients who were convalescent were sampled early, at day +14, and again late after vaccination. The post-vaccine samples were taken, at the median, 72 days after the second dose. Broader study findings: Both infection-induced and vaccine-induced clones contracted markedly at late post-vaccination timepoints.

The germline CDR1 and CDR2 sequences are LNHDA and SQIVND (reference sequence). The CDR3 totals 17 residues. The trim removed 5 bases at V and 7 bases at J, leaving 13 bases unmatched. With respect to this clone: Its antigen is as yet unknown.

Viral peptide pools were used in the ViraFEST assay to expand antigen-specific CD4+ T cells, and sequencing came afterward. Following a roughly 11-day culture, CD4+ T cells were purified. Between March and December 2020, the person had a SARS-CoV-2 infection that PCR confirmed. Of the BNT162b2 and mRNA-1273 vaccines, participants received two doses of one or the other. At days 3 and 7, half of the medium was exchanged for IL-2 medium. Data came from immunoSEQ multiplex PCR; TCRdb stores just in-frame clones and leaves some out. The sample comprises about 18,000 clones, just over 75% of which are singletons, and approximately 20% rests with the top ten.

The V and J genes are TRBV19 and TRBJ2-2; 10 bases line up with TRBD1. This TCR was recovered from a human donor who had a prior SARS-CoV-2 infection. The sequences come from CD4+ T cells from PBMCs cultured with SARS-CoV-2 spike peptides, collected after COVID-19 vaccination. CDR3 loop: CASSHDRGPPHGGELFF. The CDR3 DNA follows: TGTGCCAGTAGTCATGACAGGGGGCCACCACATGGCGGGGAGCTGTTTTTT.